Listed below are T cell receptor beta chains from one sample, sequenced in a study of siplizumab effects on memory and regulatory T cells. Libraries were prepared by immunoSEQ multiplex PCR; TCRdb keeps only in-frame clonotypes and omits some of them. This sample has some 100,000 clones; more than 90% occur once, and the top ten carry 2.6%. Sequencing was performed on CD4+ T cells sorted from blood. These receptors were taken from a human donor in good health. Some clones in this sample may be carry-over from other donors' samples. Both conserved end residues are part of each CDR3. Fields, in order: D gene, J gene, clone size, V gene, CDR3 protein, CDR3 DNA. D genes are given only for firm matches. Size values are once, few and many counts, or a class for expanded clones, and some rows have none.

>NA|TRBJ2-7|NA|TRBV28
CASSDTGRRDEQYF
TGTGCCAGCAGTGATACAGGGCGGAGGGACGAGCAGTACTTC
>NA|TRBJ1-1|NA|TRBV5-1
CASSLGAGVNTEAFF
TGCGCCAGCAGCTTGGGAGCAGGGGTGAACACTGAAGCTTTCTTT
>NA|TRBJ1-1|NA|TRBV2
CASRLLRENTEAFF
TGTGCCAGCAGACTCCTACGCGAAAACACTGAAGCTTTCTTT
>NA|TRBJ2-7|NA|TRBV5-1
CASSLWGDHSYEQYF
TGCGCCAGCAGCTTGTGGGGGGACCATTCCTACGAGCAGTACTTC
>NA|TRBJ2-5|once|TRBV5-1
CASSPGKPYQETQYF
TGCGCCAGCAGCCCGGGGAAACCGTACCAAGAGACCCAGTACTTC
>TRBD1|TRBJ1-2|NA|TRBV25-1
CASSERRRQGGFTAGYTF
TGTGCCAGCAGTGAACGAAGGAGACAGGGGGGTTTTACGGCTGGCTACACCTTC
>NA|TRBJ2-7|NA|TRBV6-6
CASVNEGGVSYEQYF
TGTGCCAGCGTCAACGAAGGGGGGGTCTCCTACGAGCAGTACTTC
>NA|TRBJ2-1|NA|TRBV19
CASSAEGNEQFF
TGTGCCAGTAGTGCGGAGGGCAATGAGCAGTTCTTC
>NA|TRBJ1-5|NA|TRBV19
CASSLWGSQPQHF
TGTGCCAGTAGTTTGTGGGGGAGCCAGCCCCAGCATTTT
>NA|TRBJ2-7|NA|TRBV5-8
CASSYDRSYEQYF
TGTGCCAGCAGCTATGACAGGTCCTACGAGCAGTACTTC
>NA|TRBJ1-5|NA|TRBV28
CASSPRGIHQPQHF
TGTGCCAGCAGCCCTAGGGGGATCCATCAGCCCCAGCATTTT
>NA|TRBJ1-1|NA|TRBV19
CASSARTNGGTEAFF
TGTGCCAGTAGTGCCCGGACAAATGGGGGCACTGAAGCTTTCTTT
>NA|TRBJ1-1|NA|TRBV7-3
CASQQNPNTEAFF
TGTGCCAGCCAACAAAACCCGAACACTGAAGCTTTCTTT
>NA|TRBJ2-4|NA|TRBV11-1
CASSYGAWDIQYF
TGTGCCAGCAGCTACGGGGCGTGGGACATTCAGTACTTC
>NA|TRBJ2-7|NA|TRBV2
CASSASGMLSYEQYF
TGTGCCAGCAGTGCGTCAGGGATGCTCTCCTACGAGCAGTACTTC
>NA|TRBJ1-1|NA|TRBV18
CASSPPSRQLNTEAFF
TGTGCCAGCTCACCCCCATCTCGGCAGTTGAACACTGAAGCTTTCTTT
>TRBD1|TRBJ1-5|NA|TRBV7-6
CASSFGQVDSNQPQHF
TGTGCCAGCAGCTTTGGACAGGTCGATAGCAATCAGCCCCAGCATTTT
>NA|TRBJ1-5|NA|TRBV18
CASSPAGDQPQHF
TGTGCCAGCTCACCTGCAGGGGATCAGCCCCAGCATTTT
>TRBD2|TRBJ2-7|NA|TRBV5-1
CASSPALTSEIYEQYF
TGCGCCAGCAGCCCGGCGCTGACTAGCGAGATCTACGAGCAGTACTTC
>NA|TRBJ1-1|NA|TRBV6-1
CASRPTGRDTEAFF
TGTGCCAGCAGGCCAACCGGGCGGGACACTGAAGCTTTCTTT
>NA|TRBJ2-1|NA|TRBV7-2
CASSNNEQFF
TGTGCCAGCTCTAACAATGAGCAGTTCTTC
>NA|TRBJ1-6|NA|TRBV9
CASSELPNSPLHF
TGTGCCAGCAGCGAGCTCCCTAATTCACCCCTCCACTTT
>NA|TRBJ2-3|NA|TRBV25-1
CASSDPDTQYF
TGTGCCAGCAGTGATCCCGATACGCAGTATTTT
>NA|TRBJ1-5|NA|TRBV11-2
CASSLVEQSDNSNQPQHF
TGTGCCAGCAGCTTAGTGGAACAATCAGACAATAGCAATCAGCCCCAGCATTTT
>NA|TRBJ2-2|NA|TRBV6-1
CASSEVLTGELFF
TGTGCCAGCAGTGAAGTCCTCACCGGGGAGCTGTTTTTT
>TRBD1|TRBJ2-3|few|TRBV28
CASRRQGPDTQYF
TGTGCCAGCAGAAGACAGGGTCCAGATACGCAGTATTTT
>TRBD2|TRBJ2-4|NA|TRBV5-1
CASSPAAGSKNIQYF
TGCGCCAGCAGCCCTGCAGCGGGAAGTAAAAACATTCAGTACTTC
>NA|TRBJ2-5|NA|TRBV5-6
CASSRYRVRETQYF
TGTGCCAGCAGCCGGTACAGGGTTCGGGAGACCCAGTACTTC
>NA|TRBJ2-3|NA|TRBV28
CASKRASTDTQYF
TGTGCCAGCAAAAGGGCTAGCACAGATACGCAGTATTTT
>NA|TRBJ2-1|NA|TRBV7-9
CASSLSRLLHEQFF
TGTGCCAGCAGCTTATCAAGGTTACTGCATGAGCAGTTCTTC
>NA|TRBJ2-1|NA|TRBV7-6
CASSLAPATYNEQFF
TGTGCCAGCAGCTTAGCCCCCGCGACCTACAATGAGCAGTTCTTC
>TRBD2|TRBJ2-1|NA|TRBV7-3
CASSLIPSGDMSSYNEQFF
TGTGCCAGCAGCTTAATTCCTAGCGGGGACATGAGCTCCTACAATGAGCAGTTCTTC
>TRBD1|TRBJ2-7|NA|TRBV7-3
CASSSSGTGTYEQYF
TGTGCCAGCAGCTCCTCCGGGACAGGGACCTACGAGCAGTACTTC
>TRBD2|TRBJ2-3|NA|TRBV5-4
CASSVPLAGADTQYF
TGTGCCAGCAGCGTGCCATTAGCGGGAGCGGATACGCAGTATTTT
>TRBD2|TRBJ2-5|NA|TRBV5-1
CASSLLGTSGETQYF
TGCGCCAGCAGCTTGTTGGGGACTAGCGGTGAGACCCAGTACTTC
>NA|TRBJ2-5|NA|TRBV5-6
CASSLVSEETQYF
TGTGCCAGCAGCTTGGTATCTGAAGAGACCCAGTACTTC
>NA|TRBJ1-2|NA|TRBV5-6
CASSRDGSNYGYTF
TGTGCCAGCAGCAGGGACGGCTCTAACTATGGCTACACCTTC
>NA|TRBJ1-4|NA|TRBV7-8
CASSENRFRREKLFF
TGTGCCAGCAGCGAGAACAGGTTCCGAAGGGAAAAACTGTTTTTT
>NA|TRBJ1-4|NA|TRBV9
CASSVAVDGMNEKLFF
TGTGCCAGCAGCGTAGCCGTAGATGGGATGAATGAAAAACTGTTTTTT
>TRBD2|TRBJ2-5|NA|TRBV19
CASSILTSGGTETQYF
TGTGCCAGTAGTATCCTGACTAGCGGGGGAACAGAGACCCAGTACTTC
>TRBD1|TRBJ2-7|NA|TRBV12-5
CASGPGQGFHEQYF
TGTGCTAGTGGCCCGGGACAGGGGTTCCACGAGCAGTACTTC
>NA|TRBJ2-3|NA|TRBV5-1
CASSLRDTQYF
TGCGCCAGCAGCTTGCGGGATACGCAGTATTTT
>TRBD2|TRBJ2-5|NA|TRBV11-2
CASSLLAAIPAQYF
TGTGCCAGCAGCTTACTAGCGGCCATTCCAGCCCAGTACTTC
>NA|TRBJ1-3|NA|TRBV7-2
CASSRFGDSGNTIYF
TGTGCCAGCAGCCGGTTTGGCGACTCTGGAAACACCATATATTTT
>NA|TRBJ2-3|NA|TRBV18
CASSPGTREGRGTQYF
TGTGCCAGCTCACCCGGTACCCGGGAAGGAAGGGGTACGCAGTATTTT
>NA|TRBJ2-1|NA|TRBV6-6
CASSYSLGNEQFF
TGTGCCAGCAGTTACTCGTTGGGTAATGAGCAGTTCTTC
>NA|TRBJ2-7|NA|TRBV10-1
CASSADPSYEQYF
TGCGCCAGCAGTGCCGATCCGAGCTACGAGCAGTACTTC
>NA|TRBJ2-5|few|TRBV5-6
CASSFNRVRGNQYF
TGTGCCAGCAGCTTTAACCGGGTCCGAGGTAACCAGTACTTC
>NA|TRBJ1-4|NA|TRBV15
CATSRDLRGTNEKLFF
TGTGCCACCAGCAGAGATCTCCGGGGAACTAATGAAAAACTGTTTTTT
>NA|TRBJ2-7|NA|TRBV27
CASSLSISTLAQGLYEQYF
TGTGCCAGCAGTTTATCGATCTCAACTCTTGCGCAGGGACTCTACGAGCAGTACTTC
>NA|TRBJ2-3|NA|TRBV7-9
CASSAQQKVSTDTQYF
TGTGCCAGCAGCGCCCAACAAAAAGTTAGCACAGATACGCAGTATTTT
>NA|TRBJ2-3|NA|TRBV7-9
CASSLNRVGTDTQYF
TGTGCCAGCAGCTTAAACAGAGTTGGGACAGATACGCAGTATTTT
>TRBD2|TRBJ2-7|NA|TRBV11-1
CASSLAQTSSTQQYF
TGTGCCAGCAGCTTAGCGCAGACTAGCAGTACGCAGCAGTACTTC
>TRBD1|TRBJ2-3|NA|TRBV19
CASSQTGGTTDTQYF
TGTGCCAGTAGCCAGACAGGGGGTACCACAGATACGCAGTATTTT
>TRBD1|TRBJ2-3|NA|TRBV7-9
CASSARDRAKSSTDTQYF
TGTGCCAGCAGCGCCCGGGACAGGGCTAAATCTAGCACAGATACGCAGTATTTT